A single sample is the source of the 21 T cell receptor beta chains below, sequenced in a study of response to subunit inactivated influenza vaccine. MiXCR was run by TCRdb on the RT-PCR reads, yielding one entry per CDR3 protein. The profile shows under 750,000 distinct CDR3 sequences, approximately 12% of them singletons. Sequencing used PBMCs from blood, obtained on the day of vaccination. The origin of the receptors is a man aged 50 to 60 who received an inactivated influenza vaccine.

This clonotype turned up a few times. CDR3 in amino acids: CSASRGLAGYNEQFF. Written as DNA, the CDR3 is TGCAGTGCTAGCCGGGGACTAGCGGGCTACAATGAGCAGTTCTTC. The V and J genes are TRBV20-1 and TRBJ2-1, with TRBD2 identical over 12 bases. The CDR3 is 15 amino acids. V was clipped by 3 bases and J by 3 bases; unmatched bases: 3. CDR1 and CDR2 from the germline V gene are DFQATT and SNEGSKA (reference sequence).

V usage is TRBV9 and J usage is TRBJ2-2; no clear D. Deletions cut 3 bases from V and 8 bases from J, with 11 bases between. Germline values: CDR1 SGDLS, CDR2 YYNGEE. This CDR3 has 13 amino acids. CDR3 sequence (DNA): TGTGCCAGCAGCGCCCACTCCGTGGGGGAGCTGTTTTTT. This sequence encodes CASSAHSVGELFF. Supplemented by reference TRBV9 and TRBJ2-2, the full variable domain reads DSGVTQTPKHLITATGQRVTLRCSPRSGDLSVYWYQQSLDQGLQFLIQYYNGEERAKGNILERFSAQQFPDLHSELNLSSLELGDSALYFCASSAHSVGELFFGEGSRLTVL.

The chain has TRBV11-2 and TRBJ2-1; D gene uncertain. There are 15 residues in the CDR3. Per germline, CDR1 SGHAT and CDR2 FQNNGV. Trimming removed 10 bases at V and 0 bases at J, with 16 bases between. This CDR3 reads CATKIHISSYNEQFF. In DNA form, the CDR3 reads TGTGCCACCAAGATCCACATTAGCTCCTACAATGAGCAGTTCTTC.

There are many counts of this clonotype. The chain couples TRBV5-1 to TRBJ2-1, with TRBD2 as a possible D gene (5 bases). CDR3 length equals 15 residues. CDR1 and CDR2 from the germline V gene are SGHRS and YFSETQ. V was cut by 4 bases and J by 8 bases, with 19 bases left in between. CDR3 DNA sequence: TGCGCCAGCAGCATAGCTAGCAATTCAAGGGATGAGCAGTTCTTC. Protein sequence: CASSIASNSRDEQFF.

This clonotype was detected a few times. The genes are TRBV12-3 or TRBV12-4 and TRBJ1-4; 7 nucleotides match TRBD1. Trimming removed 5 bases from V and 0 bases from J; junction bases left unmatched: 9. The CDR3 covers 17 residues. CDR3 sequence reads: CASSPGTVIATNEKLFF. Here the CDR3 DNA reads TGTGCCAGCAGTCCCGGGACAGTCATTGCAACTAATGAAAAACTGTTTTTT.

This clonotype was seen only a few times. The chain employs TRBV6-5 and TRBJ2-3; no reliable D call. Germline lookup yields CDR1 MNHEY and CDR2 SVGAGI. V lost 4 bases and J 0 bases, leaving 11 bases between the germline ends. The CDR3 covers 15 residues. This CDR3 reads CASSSYTKSTDTQYF. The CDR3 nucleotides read TGTGCCAGCAGTTCATATACCAAAAGCACAGATACGCAGTATTTT.

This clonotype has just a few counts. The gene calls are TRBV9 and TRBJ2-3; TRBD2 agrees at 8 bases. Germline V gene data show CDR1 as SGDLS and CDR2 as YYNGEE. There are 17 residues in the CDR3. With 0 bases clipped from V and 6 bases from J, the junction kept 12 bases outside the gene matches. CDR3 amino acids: CASSVGSGTRVADTQYF. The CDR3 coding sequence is TGTGCCAGCAGCGTAGGATCCGGGACTAGGGTCGCTGATACGCAGTATTTT.

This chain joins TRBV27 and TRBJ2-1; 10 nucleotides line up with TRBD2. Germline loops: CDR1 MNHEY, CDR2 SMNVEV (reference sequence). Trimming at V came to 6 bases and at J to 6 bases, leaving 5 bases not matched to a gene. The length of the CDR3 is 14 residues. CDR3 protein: CASSRAGGFNEQFF. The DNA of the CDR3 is TGTGCCAGCAGCAGAGCGGGGGGGTTCAATGAGCAGTTCTTC.

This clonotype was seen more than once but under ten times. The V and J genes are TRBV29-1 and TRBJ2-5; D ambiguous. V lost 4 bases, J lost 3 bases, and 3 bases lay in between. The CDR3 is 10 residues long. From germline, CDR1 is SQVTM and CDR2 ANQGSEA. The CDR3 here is CSVVKETQYF. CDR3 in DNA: TGCAGCGTTGTAAAAGAGACCCAGTACTTC.

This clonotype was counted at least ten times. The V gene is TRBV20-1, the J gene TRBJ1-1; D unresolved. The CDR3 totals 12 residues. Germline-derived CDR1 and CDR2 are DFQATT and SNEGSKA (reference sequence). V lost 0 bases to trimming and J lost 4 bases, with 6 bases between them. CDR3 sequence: CSAREGSTEAFF. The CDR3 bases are TGCAGTGCTAGAGAGGGAAGCACTGAAGCTTTCTTT.

The CDR3 DNA reads TGTGCCAGCAGCACGGGACCCGTTAACACCGGGGAGCTGTTTTTT. As protein: CASSTGPVNTGELFF. V and J are TRBV12-3 or TRBV12-4 and TRBJ2-2; D is perhaps TRBD1 or TRBD2 (5 bases each). The V end lost 6 bases, the J end lost 2 bases, and 13 bases lay between the germline ends. CDR3 length: 15 residues.

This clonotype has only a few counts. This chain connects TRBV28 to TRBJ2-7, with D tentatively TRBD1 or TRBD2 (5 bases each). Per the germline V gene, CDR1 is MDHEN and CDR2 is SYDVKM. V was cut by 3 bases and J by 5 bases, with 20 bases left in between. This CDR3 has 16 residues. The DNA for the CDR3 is TGTGCCAGCAGTTTGCTCAGCTTTTTATTGGGACACGAGCAGTACTTC. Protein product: CASSLLSFLLGHEQYF.

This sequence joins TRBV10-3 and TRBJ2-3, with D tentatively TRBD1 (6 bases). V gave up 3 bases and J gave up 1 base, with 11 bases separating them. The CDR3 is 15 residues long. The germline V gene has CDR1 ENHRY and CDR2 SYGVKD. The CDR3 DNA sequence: TGTGCCATCAGTGAATTTCCAGGGGGCACAGATACGCAGTATTTT. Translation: CAISEFPGGTDTQYF.

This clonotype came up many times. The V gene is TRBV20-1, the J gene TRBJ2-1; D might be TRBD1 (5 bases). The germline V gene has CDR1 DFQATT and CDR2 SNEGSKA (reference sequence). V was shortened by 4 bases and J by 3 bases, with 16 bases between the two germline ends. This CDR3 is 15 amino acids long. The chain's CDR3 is CSAIEITDSYNEQFF. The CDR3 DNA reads TGCAGTGCTATAGAGATCACCGACAGCTACAATGAGCAGTTCTTC.

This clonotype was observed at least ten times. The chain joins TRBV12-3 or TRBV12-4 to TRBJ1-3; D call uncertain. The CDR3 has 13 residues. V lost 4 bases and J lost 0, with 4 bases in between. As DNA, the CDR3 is TGTGCCAGCAGTTCCCTCTCTGGAAACACCATATATTTT. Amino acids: CASSSLSGNTIYF.

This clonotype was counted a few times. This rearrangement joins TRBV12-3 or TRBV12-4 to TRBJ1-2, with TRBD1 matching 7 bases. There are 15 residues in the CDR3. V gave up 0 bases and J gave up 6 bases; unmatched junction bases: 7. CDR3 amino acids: CASSLARQGSNGYTF. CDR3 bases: TGTGCCAGCAGTTTAGCGAGACAGGGATCGAATGGCTACACCTTC.

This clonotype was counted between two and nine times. CDR3 in amino acids: CSAFWAGNNEKLFF. In DNA, the CDR3 is TGCAGTGCTTTTTGGGCGGGGAATAATGAAAAACTGTTTTTT. The chain is built from TRBV20-1 and TRBJ1-4; no firm D call. Germline values: CDR1 DFQATT, CDR2 SNEGSKA (reference sequence). Deletions cut 5 bases from V and 4 bases from J, with 14 bases between. This CDR3 comprises 14 residues.

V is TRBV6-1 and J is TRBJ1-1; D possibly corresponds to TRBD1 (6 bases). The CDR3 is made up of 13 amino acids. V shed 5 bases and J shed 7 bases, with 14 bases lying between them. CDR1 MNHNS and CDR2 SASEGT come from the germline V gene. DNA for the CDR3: TGTGCCAGCAGTCTTAGCTGGACAGATGAAGCTTTCTTT. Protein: CASSLSWTDEAFF.

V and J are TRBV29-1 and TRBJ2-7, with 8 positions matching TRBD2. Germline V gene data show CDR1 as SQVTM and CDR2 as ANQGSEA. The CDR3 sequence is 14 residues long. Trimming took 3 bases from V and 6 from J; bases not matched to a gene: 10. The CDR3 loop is CSVDSGTRSGEQYF. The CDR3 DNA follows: TGCAGCGTTGACTCTGGGACTAGAAGTGGCGAGCAGTACTTC.

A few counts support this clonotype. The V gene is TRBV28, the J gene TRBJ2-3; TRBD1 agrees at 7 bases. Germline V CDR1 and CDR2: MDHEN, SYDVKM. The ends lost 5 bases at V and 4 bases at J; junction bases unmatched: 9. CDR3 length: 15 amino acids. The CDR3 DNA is TGTGCCAGCAGTCCGAGGACAGGAGTCGCAGATACGCAGTATTTT. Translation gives CASSPRTGVADTQYF.

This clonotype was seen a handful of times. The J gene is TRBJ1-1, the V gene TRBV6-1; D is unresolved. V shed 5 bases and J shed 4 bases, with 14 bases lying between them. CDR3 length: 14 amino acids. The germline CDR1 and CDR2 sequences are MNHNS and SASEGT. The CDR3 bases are TGTGCCAGCAGTCCCTCTACAGTGGGCACTGAAGCTTTCTTT. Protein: CASSPSTVGTEAFF.